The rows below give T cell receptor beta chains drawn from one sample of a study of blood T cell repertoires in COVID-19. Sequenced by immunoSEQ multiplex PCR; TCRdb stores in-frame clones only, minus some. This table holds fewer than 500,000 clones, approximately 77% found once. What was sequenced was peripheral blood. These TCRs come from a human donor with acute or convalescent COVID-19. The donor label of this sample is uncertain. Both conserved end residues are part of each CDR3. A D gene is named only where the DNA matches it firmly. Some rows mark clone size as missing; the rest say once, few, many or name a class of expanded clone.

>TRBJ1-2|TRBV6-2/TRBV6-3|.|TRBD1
CASSKTGSVYGYTF
TGTGCCAGCAGTAAGACAGGGTCGGTCTATGGCTACACCTTC
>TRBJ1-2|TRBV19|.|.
CASSIAPGNLGYTF
TGTGCCAGTAGTATTGCTCCGGGTAACCTCGGCTACACCTTC
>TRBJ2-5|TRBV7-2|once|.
CASSLVGIQETQYF
TGTGCCAGCAGCTTAGTCGGGATCCAAGAGACCCAGTACTTC
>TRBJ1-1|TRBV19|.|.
CASMWGRNTEAFF
TGTGCCAGTATGTGGGGCAGGAACACTGAAGCTTTCTTT
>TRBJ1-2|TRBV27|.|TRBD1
CASSLSRDSFDGYTF
TGTGCCAGCAGTTTGAGTCGGGACAGCTTTGATGGCTACACCTTC
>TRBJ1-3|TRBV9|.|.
CASSMTVSGNTIYF
TGTGCCAGCAGCATGACAGTCTCTGGAAACACCATATATTTT
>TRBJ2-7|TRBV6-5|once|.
CASSQLGAAQYF
TGTGCCAGCAGCCAACTGGGGGCCGCTCAGTACTTC
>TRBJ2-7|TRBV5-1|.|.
CASSSLGGSSYEQYF
TGCGCCAGCAGCTCCCTTGGGGGGAGCTCCTACGAGCAGTACTTC
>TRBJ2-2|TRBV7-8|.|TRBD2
CASIYGGGPNTGELFF
TGTGCCAGCATTTACGGGGGGGGCCCGAACACCGGGGAGCTGTTTTTT
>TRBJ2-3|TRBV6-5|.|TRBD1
CASSDRGSTDTQYF
TGTGCCAGCAGCGACAGGGGTAGCACAGATACGCAGTATTTT
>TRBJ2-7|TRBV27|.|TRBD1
CASSLSRQGLAQYF
TGTGCCAGCAGTTTATCCCGACAGGGTTTAGCGCAGTACTTC
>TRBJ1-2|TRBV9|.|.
CASTPTRSPYGYTF
TGTGCCAGCACCCCAACCCGTAGTCCGTATGGCTACACCTTC
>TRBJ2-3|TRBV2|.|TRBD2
CASSVIAGGSTDTQYF
TGTGCCAGCAGTGTTATAGCGGGGGGGAGCACAGATACGCAGTATTTT
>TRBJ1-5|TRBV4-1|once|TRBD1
CASSQRMNRGGQPQHF
TGCGCCAGCAGCCAAAGAATGAACAGGGGGGGTCAGCCCCAGCATTTT
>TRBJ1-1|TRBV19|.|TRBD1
CASSIYGQGSRGTEAFF
TGTGCCAGTAGTATCTACGGACAGGGTAGTCGGGGCACTGAAGCTTTCTTT
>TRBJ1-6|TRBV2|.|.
CASSAQPTGNSPLHF
TGTGCCAGCAGTGCCCAGCCTACGGGTAATTCACCCCTCCACTTT
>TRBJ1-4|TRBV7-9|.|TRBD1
CASSFPRGSEEKLFF
TGTGCCAGCAGTTTTCCCAGGGGGAGCGAAGAAAAACTGTTTTTT
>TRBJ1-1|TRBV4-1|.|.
CASSQESGRNTEAFF
TGCGCCAGCAGCCAAGAAAGCGGCCGGAACACTGAAGCTTTCTTT
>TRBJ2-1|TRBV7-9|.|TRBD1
CASSRRPQGEGEQFF
TGTGCCAGCAGCCGTCGACCTCAGGGGGAAGGTGAGCAGTTCTTC
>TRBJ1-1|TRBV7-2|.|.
CASSWSTGRNTEAFF
TGTGCCAGCAGCTGGTCAACAGGACGGAACACTGAAGCTTTCTTT
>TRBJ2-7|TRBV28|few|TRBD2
CASSPSGGAAGEQYF
TGTGCCAGCAGTCCAAGCGGGGGGGCTGCTGGCGAGCAGTACTTC
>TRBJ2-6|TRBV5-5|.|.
CASSGQGFSGANVLTF
TGTGCCAGCAGCGGCCAGGGTTTTTCCGGGGCCAACGTCCTGACTTTC
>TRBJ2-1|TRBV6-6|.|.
CASSPRRTDSSYNEQFF
TGTGCCAGCAGTCCTCGCCGGACGGACAGCTCCTACAATGAGCAGTTCTTC
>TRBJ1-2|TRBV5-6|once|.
CASSLGATRTF
TGTGCCAGCAGCTTGGGAGCTACGAGGACCTTC
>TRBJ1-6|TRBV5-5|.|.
CASSLTGTKNSPLHF
TGTGCCAGCAGCTTGACAGGGACCAAAAATTCACCCCTCCACTTT
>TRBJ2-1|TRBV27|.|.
CAARRELSSYNEQFF
TGTGCCGCCCGGAGAGAGCTCTCCTCCTACAATGAGCAGTTCTTC
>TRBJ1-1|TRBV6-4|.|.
CASSTGMVYTEAFF
TGTGCCAGCAGTACCGGGATGGTGTACACTGAAGCTTTCTTT
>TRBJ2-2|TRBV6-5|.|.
CASSLQTFGTGELFF
TGTGCCAGCAGTCTACAGACGTTCGGTACCGGGGAGCTGTTTTTT
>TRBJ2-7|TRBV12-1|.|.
CASSLRRGQTYEQYF
TGTGCCAGCAGCCTTCGCAGGGGTCAGACCTACGAGCAGTACTTC
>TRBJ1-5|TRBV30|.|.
CAWSLGGGQPQHF
TGTGCCTGGAGTCTGGGGGGAGGACAGCCCCAGCATTTT
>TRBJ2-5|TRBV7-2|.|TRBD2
CASSPLWGSGRGETQYF
TGTGCCAGCTCCCCCTTGTGGGGTAGCGGGAGAGGGGAGACCCAGTACTTC
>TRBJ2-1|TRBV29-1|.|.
CSVSRNEQFF
TGCAGCGTTTCGCGAAATGAGCAGTTCTTC
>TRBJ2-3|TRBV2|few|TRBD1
CATASRDSRTDTQYF
TGTGCCACGGCCTCCCGGGACAGCCGCACAGATACGCAGTATTTT
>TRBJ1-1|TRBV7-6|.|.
CASSGSRDYRGLNTEAFF
TGTGCCAGCAGCGGCAGCAGGGACTACCGGGGGTTGAACACTGAAGCTTTCTTT
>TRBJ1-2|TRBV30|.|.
CAWSSRGRLNGYTF
TGTGCCTGGAGTTCGCGGGGACGGCTTAATGGCTACACCTTC
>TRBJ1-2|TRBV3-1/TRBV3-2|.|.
CASSLRGGLDSPGYTF
TGTGCCAGCAGCCTTCGGGGGGGGCTCGACAGCCCTGGCTACACCTTC
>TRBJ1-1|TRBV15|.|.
CATSRAGGNTEAFF
TGTGCCACCAGCAGAGCCGGGGGGAACACTGAAGCTTTCTTT
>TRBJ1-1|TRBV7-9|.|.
CASSLIQDMNTEAFF
TGTGCCAGCAGCTTAATTCAGGACATGAACACTGAAGCTTTCTTT
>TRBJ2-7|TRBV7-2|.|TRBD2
CASSSRLAGAQYF
TGTGCCAGCAGTTCCCGACTAGCGGGGGCCCAGTACTTC
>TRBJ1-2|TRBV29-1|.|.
CSVEASAGNYGYTF
TGCAGCGTTGAGGCGTCAGCGGGCAACTATGGCTACACCTTC
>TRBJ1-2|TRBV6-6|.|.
CASSPTRQVPCTF
TGTGCCAGCAGTCCTACCAGACAGGTCCCCTGCACCTTC